The present T cell receptor (beta chain) was sequenced within a study of blood T cells in healthy people across ages. A second PCR, run for about 7 to 11 cycles, used a sample-barcoded 5' primer plus a J-beta primer mix. The authors tagged each cDNA molecule using a template-switch adaptor with 12 random nucleotides. One entry per CDR3 protein, called by TCRdb with MiXCR from the 5' RACE reads. The top ten hold around 15% of the sample, which has 800,000 to 1,000,000 distinct CDR3 sequences, roughly 52% seen once. The CDR3 has 13 amino acids. The V end was cut by 7 bases, the J end by 6 bases, with 16 bases between. Germline loops: CDR1 MNHEY, CDR2 SMNVEV (reference sequence). Notes on the study in general: Unsorted PBMCs ruled out conclusive naive versus antigen-experienced comparison.

Concerning this clonotype: Its antigen is still unknown.

Sequencing used blood. The clonotype was recovered from a man under 40 in good health. This chain uses TRBV27 with TRBJ2-7; tentatively, D is TRBD2 (5 bases). This CDR3 is CASMPAGNSEQYF. The CDR3 coding sequence is TGTGCCAGCATGCCCGCCGGGAATTCCGAGCAGTACTTC.